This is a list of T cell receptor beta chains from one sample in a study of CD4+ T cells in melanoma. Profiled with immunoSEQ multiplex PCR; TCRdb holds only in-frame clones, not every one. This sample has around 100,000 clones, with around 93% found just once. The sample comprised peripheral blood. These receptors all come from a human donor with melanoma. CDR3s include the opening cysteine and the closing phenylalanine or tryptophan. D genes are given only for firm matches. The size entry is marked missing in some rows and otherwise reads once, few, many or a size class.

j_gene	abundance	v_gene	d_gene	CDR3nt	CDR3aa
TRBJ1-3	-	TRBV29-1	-	TGCAGCGTGTCACAGGGTACTGGAAACACCATATATTTT	CSVSQGTGNTIYF
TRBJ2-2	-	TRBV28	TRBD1	TGTGCCAGTTTAACAGGGGGCAGGACCGGGGAGCTGTTTTTT	CASLTGGRTGELFF
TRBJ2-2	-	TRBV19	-	TGTGCCAGTAGTATTGGGGAAGGGGATACCGGGGAGCTGTTTTTT	CASSIGEGDTGELFF
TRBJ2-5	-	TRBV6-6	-	TGTGCCAGCAGTCCCTTAGGAGAGACCCAGTACTTC	CASSPLGETQYF
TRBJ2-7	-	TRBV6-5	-	TGTGCCAGCAGCCGTACTTTGGGAATTCCCTACGAGCAGTACTTC	CASSRTLGIPYEQYF
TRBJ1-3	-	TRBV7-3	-	TGTGCCAGCAGCCCCGGACCTGGAAACACCATATATTTT	CASSPGPGNTIYF
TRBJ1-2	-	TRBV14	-	TGTGCCAGCAGCCGAAGAGAGACAGAATGGCCATACTTC	CASSRRETEWPYF
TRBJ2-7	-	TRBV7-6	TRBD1	TGTGCCAGCAGCCCAGGGACAGGGGATCTCGAGCAGTACTTC	CASSPGTGDLEQYF
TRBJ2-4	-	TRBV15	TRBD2	TGTGCCACCAGCAGAGATTTGACTAGCGGGGCGGTCGGAAACATTCAGTACTTC	CATSRDLTSGAVGNIQYF
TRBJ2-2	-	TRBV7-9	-	TGTGCCAGCAGCAGTCCCGGGGAGCTGTTTTTT	CASSSPGELFF
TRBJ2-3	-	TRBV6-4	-	TGTGCCAGCAGCAGACAGAGGACAGATACGCAGTATTTT	CASSRQRTDTQYF
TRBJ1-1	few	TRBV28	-	TGTGCCAGCAGCCACACTGAAGCTTTCTTT	CASSHTEAFF
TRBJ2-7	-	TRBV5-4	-	TGTGCCAGCAGCTTTGGGCAGGCATCCTACGAGCAGTACTTC	CASSFGQASYEQYF
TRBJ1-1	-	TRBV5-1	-	TGCGCCAGCAGTGAGGGGACGGTGAACACTGAAGCTTTCTTT	CASSEGTVNTEAFF
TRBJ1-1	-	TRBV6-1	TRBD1	TGTGCCAGCAGTGAAGCCCAGGGGGTCAAAGCTTTCTTT	CASSEAQGVKAFF
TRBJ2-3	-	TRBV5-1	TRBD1	TGCGCCAGCAGCTGGACAGGGGAATCAGATACGCAGTATTTT	CASSWTGESDTQYF
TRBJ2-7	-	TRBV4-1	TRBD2	TGCGCCAGCAGCCCCAGGACTAGCTCCTACGAGCAGTACTTC	CASSPRTSSYEQYF
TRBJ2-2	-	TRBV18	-	TGTGCCAGCTCACCACGCGGAACCGGGAACACCGGGGAGCTGTTTTTT	CASSPRGTGNTGELFF
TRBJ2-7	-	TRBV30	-	TGTGCCTGGAGGGTCCGCGGCCTTAGCTCCTACGAGCAGTACTTC	CAWRVRGLSSYEQYF
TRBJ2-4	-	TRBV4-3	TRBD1	TGCGCCAGCAGCCAAGCGACAGGGGGCGGGATTCAGTACTTC	CASSQATGGGIQYF
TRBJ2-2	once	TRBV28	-	TGTGCCATCACGGGGCTCCTGAACACCGGGGAGCTGTTTTTT	CAITGLLNTGELFF
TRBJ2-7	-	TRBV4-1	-	TGCGCCAGCAGCCCCGAGGGGGGCGACGAGCAGTACTTC	CASSPEGGDEQYF
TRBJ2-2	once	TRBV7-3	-	TGTGCCAGCAGAGGAGGGGGCTCGGCCGGGGAGCTGTTTTTT	CASRGGGSAGELFF
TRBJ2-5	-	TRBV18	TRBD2	TGTGCCAGCTCAGCCCCACTAATTAGCGGGAGGGAACTGTACCAAGAGACCCAGTACTTC	CASSAPLISGRELYQETQYF
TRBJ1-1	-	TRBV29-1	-	TGCAGCGTTGATCGAGGGGGTCCTGAAGCTTTCTTT	CSVDRGGPEAFF
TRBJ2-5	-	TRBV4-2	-	TGTGCCAGCAGCCAAGAGACGGGCCCCCAAGAGACCCAGTACTTC	CASSQETGPQETQYF
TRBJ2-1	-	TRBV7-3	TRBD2	TGTGCCAGCAGCTCATGGACTAGCGGGAGGGGTTACTACAATGAGCAGTTCTTC	CASSSWTSGRGYYNEQFF
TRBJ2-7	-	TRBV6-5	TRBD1	TGTGCCAGCAGTTACTCGGGGACAGGGGGCCGGAAGCAGTACTTC	CASSYSGTGGRKQYF
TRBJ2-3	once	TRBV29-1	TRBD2	TGCAGCGCCCGTGGGGGGGTTTGGCCCACAGATACGCAGTATTTT	CSARGGVWPTDTQYF
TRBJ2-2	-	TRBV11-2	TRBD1	TGTGCCAGCAGCTTTGACAGGGACGCCGGGGAGCTGTTTTTT	CASSFDRDAGELFF
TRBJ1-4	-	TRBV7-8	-	TGTGCCAGCAGCTTAGGCATCCAGGGCGGAGAAAAACTGTTTTTT	CASSLGIQGGEKLFF
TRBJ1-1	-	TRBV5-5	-	TGTGCCAGCAGCTTCGCTATCGACACTGAAGCTTTCTTT	CASSFAIDTEAFF
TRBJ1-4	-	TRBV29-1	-	TGCAGCGTTGTTGAAGGGAGGTCTGAAAAACTGTTTTTT	CSVVEGRSEKLFF
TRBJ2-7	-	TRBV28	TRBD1	TGTGCCACGGGACCGGGACAGGGCGGGGTGCAGTACTTC	CATGPGQGGVQYF
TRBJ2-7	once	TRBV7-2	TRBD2	TGTGCCAGCAGCCTAGATAGCGGGAGTATCTCCTACGAGCAGTACTTC	CASSLDSGSISYEQYF
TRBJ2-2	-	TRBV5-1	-	TGCGCCAGCAGCTTGGAGGGAGCGGCCTCTGGGGAGCTGTTTTTT	CASSLEGAASGELFF
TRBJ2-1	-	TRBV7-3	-	TGTGCCAGCAGCTTAGGACTTCGGAGTGAGCAGTTCTTC	CASSLGLRSEQFF
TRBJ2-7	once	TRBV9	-	TGTGCCAGCAGCGTAGTATGGAAAAGCCCTTACGAGCAGTACTTC	CASSVVWKSPYEQYF
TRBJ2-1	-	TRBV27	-	TGTGCCAGCAGTTTCGTACCCGCCGTTAACAATGAGCAGTTCTTC	CASSFVPAVNNEQFF
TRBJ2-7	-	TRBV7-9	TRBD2	TGTGCCAGCAGCCCGGGGGGTTCCTACGAGCAGTACTTC	CASSPGGSYEQYF
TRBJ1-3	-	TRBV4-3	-	TGCGCCAGCAGCCCCATGGCGAGGACAGGAAACACCATATATTTT	CASSPMARTGNTIYF
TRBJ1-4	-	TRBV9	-	TGTGCCAGCAGCGTAGGACAGCCAACTAATGAAAAACTGTTTTTT	CASSVGQPTNEKLFF
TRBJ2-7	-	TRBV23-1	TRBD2	TGCGCCAGCAGTCCACATCCGGGGGGGGAGGGAGAAGAGGGCTACGAGCAGTACTTC	CASSPHPGGEGEEGYEQYF
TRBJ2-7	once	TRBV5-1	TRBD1	TGCGCCAGCACCTCTCCGGGACAGGGTCCTTCCGAGCAGTACTTC	CASTSPGQGPSEQYF
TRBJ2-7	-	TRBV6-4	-	TGTGCCAGCAGCCCAGACAGCTCTAGCTCCTACGAGCAGTACTTC	CASSPDSSSSYEQYF
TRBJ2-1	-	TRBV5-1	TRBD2	TGCGCCAGCAGCTTTAGCGGGGCCAGCTCCTACAATGAGCAGTTCTTC	CASSFSGASSYNEQFF